A single sample gave rise to the 6 T cell receptor beta chains below, sequenced in a study of cytomegalovirus exposure and HLA in healthy donors. The method was immunoSEQ multiplex PCR; TCRdb's version includes in-frame clones alone and lacks a portion of them. The table includes 250,000 to 400,000 clones, roughly 87% detected once. The source material was PBMCs. The receptors were sampled from a man aged 25-40 years in good health and CMV-seronegative.

The genes are TRBV5-1 and TRBJ2-7, with TRBD2 matching over 8 bases. V lost 5 bases to trimming and J lost 5 bases; unmatched junction nucleotides: 15. Germline CDR1 is SGHRS and CDR2 is YFSETQ. CDR3 length: 16 amino acids. CDR3 bases: TGCGCCAGCAGTTTCCGCAGCGGGAGTATTTCCCACGAGCAGTACTTC. This translates into CASSFRSGSISHEQYF.

This clone was seen just once. The rearrangement joins TRBV7-8 to TRBJ2-1; TRBD2 might be the D (6 bases). Germline lookup yields CDR1 SGHVS and CDR2 FQNEAQ. This CDR3 has 15 amino acids. Trimming left V 2 bases short and J 0 bases short, with 8 bases between. This CDR3 reads CASSLLGGSYNEQFF. The DNA of the CDR3 is TGTGCCAGCAGCTTACTGGGGGGCTCCTACAATGAGCAGTTCTTC. Full variable domain (outside the CDR3, taken from reference TRBV7-8 and TRBJ2-1): GAGVSQSPRYKVAKRGQDVALRCDPISGHVSLFWYQQALGQGPEFLTYFQNEAQLDKSGLPSDRFFAERPEGSVSTLKIQRTQQEDSAVYLCASSLLGGSYNEQFFGPGTRLTVL.

The V call is TRBV7-2, the J call TRBJ2-2; D is perhaps TRBD1 (6 bases). CDR3 size: 15 residues. Between the trimmed V and J ends, which lost 4 bases and 0 bases, there was a span of 9 bases. Germline V gene lookup returns CDR1 SGHTA and CDR2 FQGNSA. The CDR3 coding sequence is TGTGCCAGCAGCTACCCAGGGGCGAACACCGGGGAGCTGTTTTTT. It is translated as CASSYPGANTGELFF.

The genes are TRBV5-4 and TRBJ2-1; 8 bases match TRBD2. Germline trimming cut 4 bases from V and 7 bases from J; bases unmatched to any gene: 19. There are 18 residues in the CDR3. Germline assignment: CDR1 SGHNT and CDR2 YYREEE (reference sequence). CDR3 sequence (DNA): TGTGCCAGCAGCCCCGCGGGGGGACCGATGAAGAATCTAAATGAGCAGTTCTTC. Translated: CASSPAGGPMKNLNEQFF.

The table lists this clone with a count of one. Here the CDR3 reads CASSRGSHSGNTIYF. CDR3 in DNA: TGTGCCAGCTCGCGGGGCAGCCACTCTGGAAACACCATATATTTT. This chain joins TRBV6-5 and TRBJ1-3, with D perhaps matching TRBD1 (5 bases). The CDR3 extends over 15 amino acids. Deletions cut 8 bases from V and 0 bases from J, with 14 bases between. Germline V gene data show CDR1 as MNHEY and CDR2 as SVGAGI.

V usage is TRBV30 and J usage is TRBJ1-1, with D unclear. The V gene's germline CDR1 is GTSNPN and CDR2 SVGIG (reference sequence). CDR3 length equals 11 residues. Trimming left V 5 bases short and J 6 bases short, with 10 bases between. CDR3 in DNA: TGTGCCTGGGGGGAGAGTTCTGAAGCTTTCTTT. Translation: CAWGESSEAFF.